This is a list of T cell receptor beta chains from one sample in a study of T cells in Graves' hyperthyroidism and ophthalmopathy. TCRdb reprocessed the multiplex PCR reads with MiXCR, giving one entry per CDR3 protein. The data show under 350,000 distinct CDR3 sequences, roughly an eighth seen once. Material: blood. Receptors originate from a woman aged 40 to 55 with Graves' hyperthyroidism. Each CDR3 is given with its conserved first and last residue. D genes are given only for firm matches. Clone size is not always given. Where it is, it says once, few, many or a class for expanded clones.

clone_size	d_call	v_call	j_call	cdr3_aa	cdr3_nt
many	NA	TRBV3-1	TRBJ1-1	CASSQLENTEAFF	TGTGCCAGCAGCCAACTGGAGAACACTGAAGCTTTCTTT
few	TRBD2	TRBV7-8	TRBJ2-7	CASSLERTRYEQYF	TGTGCCAGCAGCTTAGAAAGGACTAGATACGAGCAGTACTTC
few	TRBD2	TRBV6-2/TRBV6-3	TRBJ2-7	CASSYGTSDYYEQYF	TGTGCCAGCAGTTACGGGACTAGCGATTACTACGAGCAGTACTTC
few	NA	TRBV4-2	TRBJ2-2	CASSQDVGNTGELFF	TGTGCCAGCAGCCAAGATGTAGGGAACACCGGGGAGCTGTTTTTT
many	NA	TRBV10-3	TRBJ2-7	CAIMWPGNYEQYF	TGTGCCATCATGTGGCCAGGCAACTACGAGCAGTACTTC
many	TRBD1	TRBV6-1	TRBJ1-1	CASSLAGGDTEAFF	TGTGCCAGCAGTTTGGCAGGGGGGGACACTGAAGCTTTCTTT
many	NA	TRBV2	TRBJ2-3	CASSAGGTDTQYF	TGTGCCAGCAGTGCCGGGGGAACAGATACGCAGTATTTT
many	NA	TRBV2	TRBJ1-1	CAIPGAQNTEAFF	TGTGCCATCCCAGGGGCCCAGAACACTGAAGCTTTCTTT
few	NA	TRBV18	TRBJ1-2	CASSPSLGDLYSGYTF	TGTGCCAGCTCACCTTCCCTAGGGGACCTCTACAGCGGCTACACCTTC
many	NA	TRBV10-1	TRBJ1-1	CASSQGGVNTEAFF	TGCGCCAGCAGTCAAGGAGGAGTGAACACTGAAGCTTTCTTT
many	NA	TRBV20-1	TRBJ2-7	CSAGPSYEQYF	TGCAGTGCTGGACCTTCTTACGAGCAGTACTTC
many	NA	TRBV28	TRBJ1-1	CASLLGENEAFF	TGTGCCAGCCTCCTTGGGGAAAATGAAGCTTTCTTT
many	NA	TRBV2	TRBJ2-5	CASSDGAEEETQYF	TGTGCCAGCAGTGACGGAGCGGAAGAGGAGACCCAGTACTTC
few	NA	TRBV4-1	TRBJ2-2	CASSGRQNTGELFF	TGCGCCAGCAGCGGGCGCCAGAACACCGGGGAGCTGTTTTTT
many	NA	TRBV12-3/TRBV12-4	TRBJ1-1	CASSADYTEAFF	TGTGCCAGCAGTGCCGACTACACTGAAGCTTTCTTT
few	NA	TRBV3-1	TRBJ1-1	CASSPCGAEAFF	TGTGCCAGCAGCCCCTGCGGGGCTGAAGCTTTCTTT
few	TRBD1	TRBV4-2	TRBJ2-7	CASSPTGTGIYEQYF	TGTGCCAGCAGCCCCACCGGGACAGGGATCTACGAGCAGTACTTC
many	NA	TRBV15	TRBJ1-6	CATSRARDNNSPLHF	TGTGCCACCAGCAGAGCCAGGGACAATAATTCACCCCTCCACTTT
few	NA	TRBV27	TRBJ1-1	CARGQQNTEAFF	TGTGCCCGCGGACAGCAGAACACTGAAGCTTTCTTT
few	TRBD2	TRBV29-1	TRBJ2-1	CSVWVGSGRLSSYNEQFF	TGCAGCGTGTGGGTCGGGAGCGGGAGGTTAAGCTCCTACAATGAGCAGTTCTTC
few	NA	TRBV30	TRBJ1-5	CAWSLYLDQPQHF	TGTGCCTGGAGTCTCTACCTTGATCAGCCCCAGCATTTT
NA	NA	TRBV3-1	TRBJ2-1	CASSQEWDGHNEQFF	TGTGCCAGCAGCCAAGAATGGGACGGACACAATGAGCAGTTCTTC
NA	NA	TRBV5-6	TRBJ1-3	CASRLRGSGNTIYF	TGTGCCAGCAGACTCCGAGGATCTGGAAACACCATATATTTT
many	NA	TRBV12-3/TRBV12-4	TRBJ2-1	CAGSLPAEVPLNEQFF	TGTGCCGGCAGTTTACCGGCCGAGGTCCCCCTCAATGAGCAGTTCTTC
many	NA	TRBV6-1	TRBJ2-7	CASSVPDRSSYEQYF	TGTGCCAGCAGTGTACCGGACCGGAGCTCCTACGAGCAGTACTTC